This TCR beta chain was documented in a study of control samples from healthy donors and cancer patients. This clone has a single count. Method: immunoSEQ multiplex PCR; TCRdb's copy keeps in-frame clones and lacks some. The sample records around 50,000 clones, 65% to 90% being singletons. Germline-derived CDR1 and CDR2 are SGHTS and YDEGEE. This CDR3 has 16 amino acids. V was shortened by 1 base and J by 11 bases, with 23 bases between the two germline ends. Specimen: PBMCs. This chain uses TRBV5-8 with TRBJ2-3; D may be TRBD1 (5 bases). The TCR sequence derives from a woman aged 50 to 65 with lung cancer. In DNA form, the CDR3 reads TGTGCCAGCAGCTTGTTCAGGGATAGCTTACGATCTGGGCAGTATTTT. As protein: CASSLFRDSLRSGQYF.